Each of the 15 T cell receptor beta chains below was sequenced from the same sample in a study of tumor-infiltrating lymphocytes in primary liver carcinoma (dated by TCRdb to about 2017). Without any cell sorting, total RNA and DNA were co-extracted from around 18-30 mg of bulk tissue using the AllPrep DNA/RNA mini kit. The instrument was an Illumina HiSeq 2500. Using a constant-region primer and ProtoScript II reverse transcriptase, TCRbeta-specific cDNA was reverse-transcribed from roughly 460 ng total RNA. TCRbeta libraries were built with three nested multiplex PCR rounds, a slightly modified ARM-PCR procedure. Each of the first two PCR rounds ran for roughly 9 cycles and used multiplex TRBV1-TRBV30 forward primers together with a Cbeta reverse primer. TCRdb cleaned the public reads at Q25 with fastp, built clones with MiXCR and kept in-frame beta chains. Rows are combined by CDR3 protein, so each entry shows the most common genes and DNA. The sample yields some 46,000 distinct CDR3 sequences; roughly 80% were counted once. The top ten clonotypes cover roughly two fifths of the sample.

Sample: tumor-adjacent normal liver tissue. The receptor set was obtained from a woman younger than 45 with primary liver carcinoma and hepatitis B virus infection.

This chain connects TRBV29-1 to TRBJ1-2; a weak D match, TRBD1 (6 bases). V lost 5 bases to trimming and J lost 6 bases, with 19 bases between them. Germline values: CDR1 SQVTM, CDR2 ANQGSEA. The CDR3 has 14 amino acids. The CDR3 nucleotides read TGCAGCGTTTGGGGGACAAGGCTCAACCATGGCTACACCTTC. Protein: CSVWGTRLNHGYTF.

In the case of this clonotype: Relative to the germline gene, one junction end is altered; a read error may explain this. The V call is TRBV7-9, the J call TRBJ2-1; D remains unclear. The CDR3 is 12 amino acids. Germline CDR1 and CDR2: SEHNR and FQNEAQ (reference sequence). The DNA of the CDR3 is TGTGCCAGGAGCTTAGCAGTCCGAGAGCAGTTCTTC. The encoded protein is CARSLAVREQFF.

With regard to this clonotype: An end of the junction does not agree with germline; a read error may underlie this. The V gene is TRBV6-5, the J gene TRBJ2-6; D gene unclear. The CDR3 covers 17 residues. From germline, CDR1 is MNHEY and CDR2 SVGAGI. The CDR3: CASGYDGRPTEANVLTF. Here the CDR3 DNA reads TGTGCCAGCGGTTATGATGGCCGCCCGACTGAGGCCAACGTCCTGACTTTC.

The chain is built from TRBV4-1 and TRBJ2-1; TRBD2 might be the D (5 bases). Deletions cut 3 bases from V and 8 bases from J, with 17 bases between. The CDR3 has 15 amino acids. Germline V CDR1 and CDR2: MGHRA, YSYEKL. The DNA for the CDR3 is TGCGCCAGCAGCCATGATAGACTAAAGCGCGATGAGCAGTTCTTC. It yields the protein CASSHDRLKRDEQFF.

Regarding this clonotype: At one end, the junction sequence differs from germline, possibly due to a read error. The J gene is TRBJ1-6, the V gene TRBV10-3, with 8 bases fitting TRBD1. The CDR3 is made up of 15 amino acids. CDR1 is ENHRY and CDR2 is SYGVKD in the germline V gene. The CDR3 region is CVISEPGQGGSPLHF. DNA of the CDR3: TGTGTCATCAGTGAGCCAGGACAGGGTGGTTCACCCCTCCACTTT.

The chain recombines TRBV7-8 with TRBJ1-1, with D maybe TRBD1 (6 bases). V shed 7 bases and J shed 1 base, with 19 bases lying between them. This CDR3 is 16 amino acids long. Germline V lookup: CDR1 SGHVS, CDR2 FQNEAQ. CDR3 amino acids: CASNRGWGRENTEAFF. DNA for the CDR3: TGTGCCAGCAATAGGGGGTGGGGACGAGAGAACACTGAAGCTTTCTTT.

As regards this clonotype: The junction differs from germline at one of its ends, possibly a read error. This chain links TRBV11-2 with TRBJ1-2, with D perhaps matching TRBD1 (5 bases). From germline, CDR1 is SGHAT and CDR2 FQNNGV. CDR3 size: 13 residues. The CDR3 DNA sequence: TGTGCCAACAGCCTTGTCGAGGGGTGGGTCTACACCTTT. It yields the protein CANSLVEGWVYTF.

The rearrangement joins TRBV11-2 to TRBJ2-7; 7 bases fit TRBD2. The CDR3 is 18 residues long. V lost 5 bases, J lost 0 bases, and 16 bases stayed unmatched. Germline V gene data show CDR1 as SGHAT and CDR2 as FQNNGV. CDR3 protein: CASSAQWAVGDYSYEQYF. The CDR3 region has the DNA TGTGCCAGCAGCGCACAGTGGGCTGTGGGGGACTACTCCTACGAGCAGTACTTC. Together with reference TRBV11-2 and TRBJ2-7, the CDR3 gives the full variable domain: EAGVAQSPRYKIIEKRQSVAFWCNPISGHATLYWYQQILGQGPKLLIQFQNNGVVDDSQLPKDRFSAERLKGVDSTLKIQPAKLEDSAVYLCASSAQWAVGDYSYEQYFGPGTRLTVT.

This clonotype rates as large. The chain employs TRBV5-6 and TRBJ2-6, with D possibly matching TRBD1 (6 bases). CDR1 and CDR2 (germline): SGHDT, YYEEEE. The CDR3 is 17 amino acids. The V end was cut by 4 bases, the J end by 0 bases, with 14 bases between. Written as DNA, the CDR3 is TGTGCCAGCAGCCAGGACAGCAGCTTCTCTGGGGCCAACGTCCTGACTTTC. It encodes CASSQDSSFSGANVLTF.

With respect to this clonotype: A read error may explain this, as a much larger clone is one base away. The chain combines TRBV14 with TRBJ2-1; D call uncertain. The CDR3 is made up of 14 amino acids. V was cut by 4 bases and J by 1 base, with 8 bases left in between. Germline V CDR1 and CDR2: SGHDN, FVKESK. The CDR3 protein is CASSLVGSYNEQFF. The CDR3 bases are TGTGCCAGCAGCCTGGTGGGATCCTACAATGAGCAGTTCTTC.

Regarding this clonotype: Since no conserved phenylalanine or tryptophan closes the CDR3, a read error is the likely cause. J is TRBJ2-1 and V is TRBV12-5; perhaps TRBD1 as D (5 bases). CDR1 and CDR2 (germline): LGHNT, FRNRAP. The CDR3 consists of 13 residues. The germline V and J ends were trimmed by 3 bases and 4 bases, with 7 bases remaining between them. The chain's CDR3 is CASGLTGYNEQFY. The DNA of the CDR3 is TGTGCTAGTGGTTTAACAGGTTACAATGAGCAGTTCTAC.

About this clonotype itself: The CDR3 does not close with the conserved phenylalanine or tryptophan, likely indicating a read error. The chain employs TRBV4-2 and TRBJ2-3, with 7 bases matching TRBD1. J gave up 5 bases and V 5 bases, and 7 bases lay outside the gene matches. The CDR3 has 14 residues. The germline CDR1 and CDR2 sequences are LGHNA and YNFKEQ. CDR3 region: CASSESTGVDTQYL. CDR3 DNA: TGTGCCAGCAGCGAATCAACAGGGGTAGATACGCAGTATCTT.

This clonotype was counted many times. The rearrangement links TRBV7-8 to TRBJ1-2; D possibly corresponds to TRBD1 (5 bases). The V and J ends lost 8 bases and 8 bases respectively, with 12 bases between them. CDR3 length equals 11 residues. Germline CDR1 and CDR2: SGHVS and FQNEAQ. The CDR3 region is CASLGVEGYTF. In nucleotides, the CDR3 is TGTGCCAGCTTAGGGGTTGAGGGCTACACCTTC.

In regard to this clonotype: One end of the junction fails to match germline, which may point to a read error. This chain connects TRBV13 to TRBJ2-1; 12 bases match TRBD2. The CDR3 spans 15 residues. In germline, CDR1 is PRHDT, CDR2 FYEKMQ (reference sequence). The CDR3 is CSSSSSGRAMNGQFF. The CDR3 DNA is TGTTCCAGCAGCTCTAGCGGGAGGGCCATGAATGGGCAGTTCTTC. The variable domain in full, completed from reference TRBV13 and TRBJ2-1, reads AAGVIQSPRHLIKEKRETATLKCYPIPRHDTVYWYQQGPGQDPQFLISFYEKMQSDKGSIPDRFSAQQFSDYHSELNMSSLELGDSALYFCSSSSSGRAMNGQFFGPGTRLTVL.

In regard to this clonotype: This sequence may be a read error, since a much larger clone differs from it by one base. The chain joins TRBV7-9 to TRBJ2-3, with TRBD2 identical over 10 bases. Germline V lookup: CDR1 SEHNR, CDR2 FQNEAQ (reference sequence). There are 18 residues in the CDR3. CDR3 DNA sequence: TGTGCCAGCAGCTTAGGAGCGGGAGGGCGACTAAGCACAGGTACGCAGTATTTT. This encodes CASSLGAGGRLSTGTQYF.